This T cell receptor beta chain was observed in a study of T cell responses to AZD1222 COVID-19 vaccine. Study-wide results and caveats: Just 5 to 7 AZD1222 recipients were seropositive at baseline. Following two doses of AZD1222, Spike-specific TCR breadth and depth rose.

Using immunoSEQ multiplex PCR, the repertoire was profiled, and TCRdb retains in-frame clones only, with some absent. The sample holds 95,000 to 100,000 clones, roughly 90% seen once. Notes on this clone: Its antigen is not known.

This CDR3 contains 13 residues. The ends were cut back, 7 bases at V and 5 bases at J, with 15 bases in the middle. Germline CDR1 reads MNHEY; CDR2 reads SMNVEV (reference sequence). The input for sequencing was peripheral blood, taken 28 days after the second AZD1222 dose. This receptor was identified in an adult who received the AZD1222 COVID-19 vaccine. V and J are TRBV27 and TRBJ2-7, with D possibly being TRBD2 (6 bases). The CDR3 coding sequence is TGTGCCAGCAAACGGGCGGGGACCAACGAGCAGTACTTC. Translating it yields CASKRAGTNEQYF.